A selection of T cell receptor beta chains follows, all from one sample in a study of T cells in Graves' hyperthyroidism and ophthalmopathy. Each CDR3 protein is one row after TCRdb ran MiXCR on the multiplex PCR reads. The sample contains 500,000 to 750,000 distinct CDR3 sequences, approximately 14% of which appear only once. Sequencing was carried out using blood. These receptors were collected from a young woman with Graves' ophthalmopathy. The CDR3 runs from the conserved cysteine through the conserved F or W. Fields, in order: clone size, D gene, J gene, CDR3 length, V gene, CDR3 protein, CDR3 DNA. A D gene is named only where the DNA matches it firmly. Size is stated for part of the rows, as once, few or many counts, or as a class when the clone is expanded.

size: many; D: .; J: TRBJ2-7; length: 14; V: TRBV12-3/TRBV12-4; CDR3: CASSLGAGQYEQYF; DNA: TGTGCCAGCAGTTTAGGGGCGGGACAATACGAGCAGTACTTC
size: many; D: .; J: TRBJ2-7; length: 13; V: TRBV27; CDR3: CASSWGESYEQYF; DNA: TGTGCCAGCAGTTGGGGAGAGTCCTACGAGCAGTACTTC
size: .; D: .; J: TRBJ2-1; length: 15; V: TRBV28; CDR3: CASSFGRAFYNEQFF; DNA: TGTGCCAGCAGTTTTGGCAGGGCATTCTACAATGAGCAGTTCTTC
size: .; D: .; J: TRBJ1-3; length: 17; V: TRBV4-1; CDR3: CASSQEGWTVSGNTIYF; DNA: TGCGCCAGCAGCCAAGAGGGCTGGACTGTCTCTGGAAACACCATATATTTT
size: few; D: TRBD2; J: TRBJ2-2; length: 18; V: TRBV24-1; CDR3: CATSDEYYVAGTTGELFF; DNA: TGTGCCACCAGTGATGAGTATTACGTAGCGGGGACCACCGGGGAGCTGTTTTTT
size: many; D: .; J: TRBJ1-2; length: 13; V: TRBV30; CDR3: CAWETGGRYGYTF; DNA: TGTGCCTGGGAGACAGGTGGACGGTATGGCTACACCTTC
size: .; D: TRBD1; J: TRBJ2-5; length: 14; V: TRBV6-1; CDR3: CASSVGQGRETQYF; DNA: TGTGCCAGCAGTGTGGGACAGGGTAGGGAGACCCAGTACTTC
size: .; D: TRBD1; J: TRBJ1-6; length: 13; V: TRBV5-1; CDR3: CASSLTGGSPLHF; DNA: TGCGCCAGCAGCTTGACAGGGGGTTCACCCCTCCACTTT
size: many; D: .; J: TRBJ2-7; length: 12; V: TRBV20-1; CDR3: CRSEGGFNEQYF; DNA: TGCAGATCCGAGGGGGGTTTCAACGAGCAGTACTTC
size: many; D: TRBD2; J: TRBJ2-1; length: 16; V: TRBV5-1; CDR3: CASSWGRGPTYNEQFF; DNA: TGCGCCAGCAGCTGGGGGAGGGGCCCAACTTACAATGAGCAGTTCTTC
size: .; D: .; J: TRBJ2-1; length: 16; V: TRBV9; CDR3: CASSVNTGLTYNEQFF; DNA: TGTGCCAGCAGCGTCAATACTGGACTCACCTACAATGAGCAGTTCTTC
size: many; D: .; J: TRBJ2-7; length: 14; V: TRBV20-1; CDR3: CSAPGEGGLNEQYF; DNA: TGCAGTGCTCCCGGTGAGGGGGGGCTGAATGAGCAGTACTTC
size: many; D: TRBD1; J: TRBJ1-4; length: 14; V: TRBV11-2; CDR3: CASSPDRGPQKLFF; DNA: TGTGCCAGCAGCCCGGACAGGGGGCCGCAAAAACTGTTTTTT
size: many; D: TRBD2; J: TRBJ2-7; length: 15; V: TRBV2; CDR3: CASRGLAGGRGEQYF; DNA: TGTGCCAGCAGAGGACTAGCGGGAGGCCGAGGGGAGCAGTACTTC
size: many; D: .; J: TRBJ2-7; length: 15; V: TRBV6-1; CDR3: CASSRRQKTSYEQYF; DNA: TGTGCCAGCAGCAGAAGACAGAAGACCTCCTACGAGCAGTACTTC